This entry features one T cell receptor (beta chain) sequence. This specimen belongs to a study of identical twins' blood T cells. V was clipped by 7 bases and J by 1 base, with 10 bases between them. The CDR3 runs to 13 residues. TCRdb re-called the 5' RACE reads with MiXCR, one entry per CDR3 protein. The data hold roughly 380,000 distinct CDR3 sequences, with about 28% observed a single time. Sequenced input: PBMCs. This receptor was obtained from a woman between 18 and 50 years old in good health. The chain joins TRBV12-3 or TRBV12-4 to TRBJ1-1; D is unclear. Here the CDR3 reads CASITVPNTEAFF. The DNA for the CDR3 is TGTGCCAGCATCACGGTACCGAACACTGAAGCTTTCTTT.